These 18 T cell receptor beta chains were sequenced from one sample in a study of T cell responses to AZD1222 COVID-19 vaccine. The data were produced by immunoSEQ multiplex PCR, yet TCRdb's version contains in-frame clones alone and is incomplete. The sample has 90,000 to 100,000 clones, 87% seen once; the top ten hold around 2.7%. This specimen was peripheral blood, taken on day 0 of AZD1222 vaccination. The receptors originated from an adult in good health.

This clone was seen a handful of times. This chain connects TRBV7-2 to TRBJ2-1; 12 nucleotides line up with TRBD2. V shed 1 base, J shed 1 base, and the junction held 8 bases outside the gene matches. This CDR3 has 19 amino acids. The germline V gene has CDR1 SGHTA and CDR2 FQGNSA. The CDR3 DNA sequence: TGTGCCAGCAGCTTAGGGCTAGCGGGAGGGCTCTGGTCCTACAATGAGCAGTTCTTC. It codes for CASSLGLAGGLWSYNEQFF.

V gene TRBV11-3 combines with J gene TRBJ2-1; D assignment may be TRBD1 or TRBD2 (5 bases each). Looked up from germline, CDR1 is SGHNT and CDR2 is YENEEA. This CDR3 is 15 amino acids long. Trimming removed 1 base at V and 1 base at J, with 8 bases between. CDR3 bases: TGTGCCAGCAGCTTAGGGGGGACGTCCTACAATGAGCAGTTCTTC. It yields the protein CASSLGGTSYNEQFF.

The chain links TRBV7-2 to TRBJ2-1; D gene unclear. This CDR3 has 13 residues. Trimming left V 6 bases short and J 5 bases short, with 11 bases between. Looked up from germline, CDR1 is SGHTA and CDR2 is FQGNSA. CDR3 nucleotide sequence: TGTGCCAGCAGGCTCGCCCTTAACAATGAGCAGTTCTTC. The encoded protein is CASRLALNNEQFF.

The V and J genes are TRBV18 and TRBJ2-7, with a weak D call TRBD1 (5 bases). In germline, CDR1 is KGHSH, CDR2 LQKENI. The CDR3 is made up of 17 amino acids. The V end was cut by 3 bases, the J end by 0 bases, with 18 bases between. The chain's CDR3 is CASSPDLWTSRSYEQYV. The CDR3 nucleotides are TGTGCCAGCTCACCCGACCTATGGACATCCCGCTCCTACGAGCAGTACGTC.

The chain has TRBV2 and TRBJ2-7; 8 positions agree with TRBD2. CDR1 is SNHLY and CDR2 is FYNNEI in the germline V gene. The V segment lost 7 bases and the J segment 2 bases; nucleotides outside the gene matches: 7. This CDR3 has 14 amino acids. The CDR3 DNA follows: TGTGCCAGCACCAGACTAGCGCATACCTACGAGCAGTACGTC. Translated, it gives CASTRLAHTYEQYV.

The rearrangement links TRBV6-5 to TRBJ1-1, with TRBD1 identical over 8 bases. The CDR3 is made up of 14 amino acids. Per the germline V gene, CDR1 is MNHEY and CDR2 is SVGAGI. J was trimmed by 4 bases and V by 4 bases; bases with no gene match: 5. CDR3 coding DNA: TGTGCCAGCAGTTCAGGGGGCCTGGCCACTGAAGCTTTCTTT. Translated: CASSSGGLATEAFF.

J is TRBJ2-7 and V is TRBV21-1; the table assigns TRBD2, which was not confirmed against the DNA. TRBV21-1 is an annotated pseudogene. The CDR3 extends over 16 amino acids. The CDR3 loop reads CASSKARRRSSYEQYV. The CDR3 DNA is TGTGCCAGCAGCAAAGCGCGGAGGAGAAGCTCCTACGAGCAGTACGTC.

V usage is TRBV2 and J usage is TRBJ2-7; D call uncertain. Germline assignment: CDR1 SNHLY and CDR2 FYNNEI. The CDR3 totals 12 residues. The V end lost 7 bases, the J end lost 2 bases, and 9 bases lay between the germline ends. The CDR3 bases are TGTGCCAGCACACGTGGGCCCTACGAGCAGTACTTC. It codes for CASTRGPYEQYF.

The V and J genes are TRBV5-1 and TRBJ2-3, with D uncertain. Germline CDR1 and CDR2: SGHRS and YFSETQ. V shed 3 bases and J shed 2 bases, with 1 base lying between them. This CDR3 spans 11 amino acids. CDR3 in DNA: TGCGCCAGCAGCTACACAGATACGCAGTATTTT. This codes for CASSYTDTQYF. Complete variable domain (other parts from reference TRBV5-1 and TRBJ2-3): KAGVTQTPRYLIKTRGQQVTLSCSPISGHRSVSWYQQTPGQGLQFLFEYFSETQRNKGNFPGRFSGRQFSNSRSEMNVSTLELGDSALYLCASSYTDTQYFGPGTRLTVL.

The chain is built from TRBV21-1 and TRBJ2-7; the table's D call TRBD1 went unverified against the DNA. TRBV21-1 is termed a pseudogene. The CDR3 loop spans 14 amino acids. CDR3 bases: TGTGCCAGCAGCCCAGAGGTACAGGGCTACGAGCAGTACGTC. This sequence encodes CASSPEVQGYEQYV.

This clone was observed a few times. The chain links TRBV27 to TRBJ2-7; possible D gene TRBD1, 5 bases. V was clipped by 7 bases and J by 3 bases, with 19 bases between them. The CDR3 contains 15 residues. CDR1 and CDR2 (germline): MNHEY, SMNVEV (reference sequence). This CDR3 is CASKSPTSGIYEQYF. The CDR3 coding sequence is TGTGCCAGCAAGTCGCCGACATCAGGGATCTACGAGCAGTACTTC.

V is TRBV9 and J is TRBJ2-2; 7 bases map to TRBD1. CDR1 is SGDLS, CDR2 YYNGEE, per germline. The CDR3 spans 16 residues. V trimming: 3 bases; J trimming: 0 bases; junction bases outside the gene matches: 5. CDR3 bases: TGTGCCAGCAGCGGACGAGGGGGCTCGAACACCGGGGAGCTGTTTTTT. It encodes CASSGRGGSNTGELFF.

V is TRBV3-1 (or the pseudogene TRBV3-2) and J is TRBJ2-3; D perhaps matches TRBD1 (6 bases). The CDR3 consists of 14 residues. Between the trimmed V and J ends, which lost 8 bases and 4 bases, there was a span of 16 bases. Germline V gives CDR1 LGHDT, CDR2 YNNKEL (reference sequence). The CDR3 DNA follows: TGTGCCAGCTCCTCAGGGGTGGGTCCAGATACGCAGTATTTT. The encoded protein is CASSSGVGPDTQYF.

V is TRBV6-6 and J is TRBJ1-5; possible D gene TRBD1, 5 bases. The CDR3 runs 14 residues. V lost 2 bases, J lost 7 bases, and 12 bases lay in between. Germline CDR1 is MNHNY and CDR2 is SVGAGI (reference sequence). The CDR3 protein is CASSYRGDRQPQHF. CDR3 DNA: TGTGCCAGCAGTTACCGGGGGGATCGGCAGCCCCAGCATTTT.

The J gene is TRBJ2-1, the V gene TRBV2, with TRBD2 identical over 8 bases. The CDR3 sequence is 15 residues long. Losses at the gene ends were 4 bases for V and 4 bases for J; bases not matched to a gene: 6. From germline, CDR1 is SNHLY and CDR2 FYNNEI. As DNA, the CDR3 is TGTGCCAGCAGTGTCCCCAGCGGGGGATACAATGAGCAGTTCTTC. As protein: CASSVPSGGYNEQFF.

The chain uses TRBV13 and TRBJ2-5, with 7 nucleotides matching TRBD2. This CDR3 spans 14 amino acids. Germline assignment: CDR1 PRHDT and CDR2 FYEKMQ (reference sequence). V trimming: 0 bases; J trimming: 3 bases; junction bases outside the gene matches: 1. CDR3 protein: CASSLGLAEETQYF. The CDR3 region has the DNA TGTGCCAGCAGCTTAGGTCTAGCGGAAGAGACCCAGTACTTC. The full variable domain, with the rest looked up from reference TRBV13 and TRBJ2-5, is AAGVIQSPRHLIKEKRETATLKCYPIPRHDTVYWYQQGPGQDPQFLISFYEKMQSDKGSIPDRFSAQQFSDYHSELNMSSLELGDSALYFCASSLGLAEETQYFGPGTRLLVL.

The chain joins TRBV11-2 to TRBJ1-1; D perhaps matches TRBD1 (6 bases). V was clipped by 3 bases and J by 4 bases, with 12 bases between them. This CDR3 comprises 14 residues. Germline V gene lookup returns CDR1 SGHAT and CDR2 FQNNGV. This chain's CDR3 is CASSFNRAGTEAFF. The CDR3, as DNA: TGTGCCAGCAGCTTCAACAGGGCTGGCACTGAAGCTTTCTTT.

This sequence joins TRBV7-3 and TRBJ2-1, with a weak D call TRBD2 (6 bases). Germline loops: CDR1 SGHTA, CDR2 FQGTGA. Trimming shortened V by 4 bases and J by 9 bases, and 16 bases separated the two germline ends. This CDR3 has 14 amino acids. The CDR3 DNA follows: TGTGCCAGCAGCTCCCCGGACTACCGGGGTGAGCAGTTCTTC. Protein sequence: CASSSPDYRGEQFF.